The present entry profiles one T cell receptor (beta chain) with its context. The target antigen is unknown. This sample is drawn from a study of esophageal squamous cell carcinoma under preoperative chemotherapy. Whole-study context: TCR repertoires were profiled from both peripheral blood T cells and tumor-infiltrating lymphocytes.

TCRdb analysed the PCR reads with MiXCR anew, one entry per CDR3 protein. The sample has 34,000 or so distinct CDR3 sequences, around 49% seen once. Findings and limits, study-wide: After treatment, tumor-infiltrating lymphocytes apparently came partly from blood T cells.

As to time point: after preoperative PTX-NDP chemotherapy. Preoperative chemotherapy with paclitaxel-nedaplatin was given to patients before surgery. This receptor was obtained from a human donor with esophageal squamous cell carcinoma. The donor label of this sample is uncertain. Specimen collection occurred from a patient given preoperative chemotherapy.

This chain's CDR3 is CASSLVALASTDTQYF. CDR3 nucleotides: TGTGCCAGCAGCTTAGTGGCGCTAGCGAGTACAGATACGCAGTATTTT. The chain couples TRBV7-9 to TRBJ2-3; TRBD2 might be the D (6 bases). The CDR3 sequence is 16 residues long. Trimming removed 1 base at V and 3 bases at J, with 14 bases between. CDR1 and CDR2 from the germline V gene are SEHNR and FQNEAQ (reference sequence).